These 27 T cell receptor beta chains were all obtained from the same sample, sequenced in a study of cytomegalovirus exposure and HLA in healthy donors. Vbeta (60) and Jbeta (13) primers were used in the PCR. The data were produced by immunoSEQ multiplex PCR, yet TCRdb's version contains in-frame clones alone and is incomplete. The profile covers some 130,000 clones, with roughly 77% appearing a single time and around 3.1% taken by the ten largest. Sequenced: PBMCs. Source of these receptors: a female donor in good health and CMV-seronegative.

V is TRBV5-1 and J is TRBJ2-7, with 12 bases that match TRBD1. J lost 6 bases, V lost 4 bases, and 5 bases had no gene match. This CDR3 spans 14 amino acids. CDR1 is SGHRS and CDR2 is YFSETQ in the germline V gene. In DNA, the CDR3 is TGCGCCAGCAGCCAAGGGGACAGGGGGCGCGAGCAGTACTTC. It is translated as CASSQGDRGREQYF.

V usage is TRBV10-3 and J usage is TRBJ2-5; 14 nucleotides agree with TRBD2. With 4 bases clipped from V and 1 base from J, the junction kept 2 bases outside the gene matches. This CDR3 is built from 16 residues. The germline V gene encodes CDR1 ENHRY and CDR2 SYGVKD. This CDR3 reads CAISAGLAGGQETQYF. Here the CDR3 DNA reads TGTGCCATCAGTGCCGGACTAGCGGGGGGCCAAGAGACCCAGTACTTC.

The genes are TRBV6-5 and TRBJ2-7; D is unclear. The V end lost 7 bases, the J end lost 0 bases, and 16 bases lay between the germline ends. CDR3 length equals 15 residues. Germline V CDR1 and CDR2: MNHEY, SVGAGI. The CDR3 DNA reads as TGTGCCAGCAAGACGCGGTGGCGCAGCTCCTACGAGCAGTACTTC. It encodes CASKTRWRSSYEQYF.

In its sample, this clone was seen a few times. This rearrangement joins TRBV4-3 to TRBJ2-5, with 8 bases lining up with TRBD1. The V and J ends lost 3 bases and 7 bases, in that order; junction bases with no gene match: 10. The V gene's germline CDR1 is LGHNA and CDR2 YSLEER. CDR3 size: 15 residues. The DNA of the CDR3 is TGCGCCAGCAGCCAGGGTGACAGGGGAAGAGGGACCCAGTACTTC. It translates to CASSQGDRGRGTQYF.

This clone was picked up one time. The rearrangement links TRBV10-3 to TRBJ2-7; tentatively, D is TRBD1 (5 bases). The CDR3 sequence is 18 residues long. Germline V gene sequence: CDR1 ENHRY, CDR2 SYGVKD. Trimming cost V 0 bases and J 0 bases, with 18 bases left between them. CDR3 sequence (DNA): TGTGCCATCAGTGAGTCTGGCAGGGTAGGGGATTTCTCCTACGAGCAGTACTTC. It specifies CAISESGRVGDFSYEQYF.

V and J are TRBV7-9 and TRBJ2-5, with D possibly TRBD2 on 5 matching bases. The CDR3 spans 15 residues. The ends were cut back, 5 bases at V and 4 bases at J, with 17 bases in the middle. CDR1 is SEHNR and CDR2 is FQNEAQ in the germline V gene (reference sequence). The CDR3 sequence: CASSIGRALPETQYF. DNA for the CDR3: TGTGCCAGCAGCATCGGGCGGGCCCTCCCAGAGACCCAGTACTTC.

J is TRBJ2-3 and V is TRBV7-9, with D unresolved. The germline gives CDR1 SEHNR, CDR2 FQNEAQ (reference sequence). The CDR3 totals 14 residues. Deletions cut 1 base from V and 2 bases from J, with 7 bases between. CDR3 sequence reads: CASSLVGSTDTQYF. CDR3 coding DNA: TGTGCCAGCAGCTTAGTGGGCTCCACAGATACGCAGTATTTT. The full variable domain, rest sourced from reference TRBV7-9 and TRBJ2-3, is DTGVSQNPRHKITKRGQNVTFRCDPISEHNRLYWYRQTLGQGPEFLTYFQNEAQLEKSRLLSDRFSAERPKGSFSTLEIQRTEQGDSAMYLCASSLVGSTDTQYFGPGTRLTVL.

V is TRBV7-2 and J is TRBJ1-2; D gene uncertain. The V and J ends lost 3 bases and 6 bases respectively, with 11 bases between them. The V gene's germline CDR1 is SGHTA and CDR2 FQGNSA. CDR3 length: 13 residues. The CDR3 is CASSLASGNGYTF. The CDR3 DNA reads as TGTGCCAGCAGCTTGGCCTCGGGGAATGGCTACACCTTC.

The rearrangement joins TRBV6-5 to TRBJ1-2; D unresolved. Trimming took 6 bases from V and 7 from J, leaving 9 bases between them. This CDR3 has 11 amino acids. Germline V lookup: CDR1 MNHEY, CDR2 SVGAGI. The CDR3 here is CASRFAGGYTF. In DNA, the CDR3 is TGTGCCAGCAGATTCGCCGGTGGCTACACCTTC.

This clone was picked up a small number of times. This sequence joins TRBV5-6 and TRBJ2-7, with D possibly being TRBD2 (5 bases). In germline, CDR1 is SGHDT, CDR2 YYEEEE. This CDR3 comprises 14 residues. V lost 0 bases and J 0 bases, leaving 7 bases between the germline ends. As DNA, the CDR3 is TGTGCCAGCAGCTTGGGACTACGCTCCTACGAGCAGTACTTC. This encodes CASSLGLRSYEQYF. The complete variable domain, with remaining parts taken from reference TRBV5-6 and TRBJ2-7, reads DAGVTQSPTHLIKTRGQQVTLRCSPKSGHDTVSWYQQALGQGPQFIFQYYEEEERQRGNFPDRFSGHQFPNYSSELNVNALLLGDSALYLCASSLGLRSYEQYFGPGTRLTVT.

With regard to this clone: Other DNA sequences in the sample encode the same CDR3. The rearrangement joins TRBV5-4 to TRBJ2-7; D is perhaps TRBD1 (6 bases). The CDR3 runs 13 residues. The germline CDR1 and CDR2 sequences are SGHNT and YYREEE (reference sequence). Trimming stripped 0 bases from V and 2 bases from J, with 6 bases between. Here the CDR3 DNA reads TGTGCCAGCAGCTTGGGGGGGCCCTACGAGCAGTACTTC. Its protein product is CASSLGGPYEQYF.

The rearrangement links TRBV9 to TRBJ2-3; 11 bases align to TRBD2. Germline V gene lookup returns CDR1 SGDLS and CDR2 YYNGEE. The CDR3 totals 16 residues. V lost 4 bases, J lost 0 bases, and 4 bases stayed unmatched. CDR3: CASSTTSGISTDTQYF. The CDR3 bases are TGTGCCAGCAGCACGACTAGCGGGATTAGCACAGATACGCAGTATTTT.

This clone has just one count. The J gene is TRBJ2-7, the V gene TRBV2; 9 bases align to TRBD2. The CDR3 length is 16 residues. Germline CDR1 SNHLY, CDR2 FYNNEI. Trimming at V came to 4 bases and at J to 1 base, leaving 8 bases not matched to a gene. CDR3 sequence: CASSVPTSGYSYEQYF. Here the CDR3 DNA reads TGTGCCAGCAGTGTCCCGACTAGCGGCTATTCCTACGAGCAGTACTTC.

This clone was detected a few times. The chain links TRBV28 to TRBJ1-3, with 7 bases identical to TRBD1. Germline lookup yields CDR1 MDHEN and CDR2 SYDVKM. V lost 8 bases and J lost 2; bases outside the gene matches: 3. The CDR3 totals 13 residues. CDR3 in amino acids: CASLTGTGNTIYF. The CDR3, as DNA: TGTGCCAGCTTGACAGGGACTGGAAACACCATATATTTT. Based on the CDR3 plus reference TRBV28 and TRBJ1-3, the full variable domain is DVKVTQSSRYLVKRTGEKVFLECVQDMDHENMFWYRQDPGLGLRLIYFSYDVKMKEKGDIPEGYSVSREKKERFSLILESASTNQTSMYLCASLTGTGNTIYFGEGSWLTVV.

The genes are TRBV5-1 and TRBJ2-7; 12 nucleotides match TRBD2. The germline V gene has CDR1 SGHRS and CDR2 YFSETQ. This CDR3 contains 18 residues. V trimming: 0 bases; J trimming: 7 bases; junction bases outside the gene matches: 14. The CDR3 here is CASSLAGTSGSPVREQYF. The CDR3 DNA reads as TGCGCCAGCAGCTTGGCCGGGACTAGCGGGTCGCCGGTAAGAGAGCAGTACTTC.

The count of this clone is one. The rearrangement links TRBV28 to TRBJ1-2; D possibly corresponds to TRBD1 (5 bases). The CDR3 has 13 residues. The ends were cut back, 7 bases at V and 4 bases at J, with 13 bases in the middle. Germline CDR1 MDHEN, CDR2 SYDVKM. The CDR3 region is CASTWGRSYGYTF. The CDR3 bases are TGTGCCAGCACCTGGGGCAGGAGCTATGGCTACACCTTC.

This clone has a handful of counts. The CDR3 loop is CASSQAWRSNEKLFF. In DNA, the CDR3 is TGCGCCAGCAGCCAAGCTTGGAGGAGTAATGAAAAACTGTTTTTT. The rearrangement uses TRBV4-1 and TRBJ1-4; no definite D call. There are 15 residues in the CDR3. The ends were cut back, 1 base at V and 4 bases at J, with 10 bases in the middle. Germline CDR1 MGHRA, CDR2 YSYEKL.

This chain joins TRBV7-2 and TRBJ1-5; 8 bases line up with TRBD1. Trimming at V came to 1 base and at J to 5 bases, leaving 7 bases not matched to a gene. The CDR3 contains 16 residues. The V gene's germline CDR1 is SGHTA and CDR2 FQGNSA. The CDR3 sequence is CASSLVAGGGYQPQHF. The CDR3 DNA reads as TGTGCCAGCAGCTTAGTAGCAGGGGGCGGATATCAGCCCCAGCATTTT.

This clone was recorded once. The genes are TRBV7-6 and TRBJ2-3; 12 bases line up with TRBD2. The CDR3 covers 17 residues. Trimming at V came to 5 bases and at J to 0 bases, leaving 6 bases not matched to a gene. Germline V gives CDR1 SGHVS, CDR2 FNYEAQ. The CDR3 DNA sequence: TGTGCCAGCAGCCCTAGGACTAGCGGGGCTAGCACAGATACGCAGTATTTT. Translated, it gives CASSPRTSGASTDTQYF.

V usage is TRBV13 and J usage is TRBJ1-6; 7 bases match TRBD1. The CDR3 extends over 15 amino acids. The V gene end was trimmed by 5 bases and the J gene end by 13 bases; junction bases not matched to a gene: 14. CDR1 PRHDT and CDR2 FYEKMQ come from the germline V gene (reference sequence). The CDR3, as DNA: TGTGCCAGCAGCAAATCCCGGGACAGTCATAGGCCCCTCCACTTT. As protein: CASSKSRDSHRPLHF.

A few counts support this clone. The chain carries TRBV2 and TRBJ1-2; D is undetermined. CDR1 and CDR2 (germline): SNHLY, FYNNEI. The CDR3 is made up of 12 amino acids. Trimming stripped 3 bases from V and 1 base from J, with 3 bases between. Written as DNA, the CDR3 is TGTGCCAGCAGTGAGAGTAACTATGGCTACACCTTC. Protein: CASSESNYGYTF.

The J gene is TRBJ1-1, the V gene TRBV4-3; D may be TRBD1 (5 bases). This CDR3 has 13 residues. V lost 1 base and J 9 bases, leaving 12 bases between the germline ends. Germline V lookup: CDR1 LGHNA, CDR2 YSLEER. For the CDR3, the DNA is TGCGCCAGCAGCCAAGCCAAGGGGTGTCAAGCTTTCTTT. It codes for CASSQAKGCQAFF.

This chain joins TRBV28 and TRBJ2-1; D gene unclear. The germline V and J ends were trimmed by 4 bases and 4 bases, with 5 bases remaining between them. Germline values: CDR1 MDHEN, CDR2 SYDVKM. CDR3 length: 12 residues. CDR3 in amino acids: CASSSIYNEQFF. The DNA for the CDR3 is TGTGCCAGCAGTTCTATTTACAATGAGCAGTTCTTC.

V usage is TRBV11-3 and J usage is TRBJ2-7, with D perhaps TRBD1 (6 bases). CDR3 length equals 13 residues. With 5 bases removed from V and 3 bases from J, the gap between germline ends came to 11 bases. Germline CDR1 reads SGHNT; CDR2 reads YENEEA. The CDR3, as DNA: TGTGCCAGCAGCCCCAGGGGCCTCTACGAGCAGTACTTC. As protein: CASSPRGLYEQYF.

This clone was picked up one time. This chain uses TRBV27 with TRBJ2-3, with D uncertain. Trimming took 3 bases from V and 6 from J, leaving 13 bases between them. CDR1 is MNHEY and CDR2 is SMNVEV in the germline V gene (reference sequence). The CDR3 extends over 14 amino acids. The DNA of the CDR3 is TGTGCCAGCAGTTTCCAGACTCCCTGGGATACGCAGTATTTT. Protein sequence: CASSFQTPWDTQYF.

The rearrangement uses TRBV6-5 and TRBJ1-2; D possibly corresponds to TRBD1 (5 bases). V was pared by 6 bases and J by 4 bases, with 18 bases between. CDR3 length equals 15 residues. CDR1 and CDR2 from the germline V gene are MNHEY and SVGAGI. CDR3 loop: CASRHGASWGYGYTF. In nucleotides, the CDR3 is TGTGCCAGCAGGCATGGGGCGTCATGGGGCTATGGCTACACCTTC.

This clone came up a few times. The rearrangement links TRBV9 to TRBJ1-5, with D maybe TRBD1 (5 bases). The ends were cut back, 4 bases at V and 7 bases at J, with 18 bases in the middle. The length of the CDR3 is 15 residues. Germline V gene lookup returns CDR1 SGDLS and CDR2 YYNGEE. DNA for the CDR3: TGTGCCAGCAGCCCAACCCCAGGGAATGGACAGCCCCAGCATTTT. The encoded protein is CASSPTPGNGQPQHF. The complete variable domain, with remaining parts taken from reference TRBV9 and TRBJ1-5, reads DSGVTQTPKHLITATGQRVTLRCSPRSGDLSVYWYQQSLDQGLQFLIQYYNGEERAKGNILERFSAQQFPDLHSELNLSSLELGDSALYFCASSPTPGNGQPQHFGDGTRLSIL.